This T cell receptor beta chain was recorded in a study of cytotoxic CD8 clonotypes in ibrutinib-treated CLL. Study-level results: Public clonotypes occurred uncommonly; on treatment, they contracted or remained stable.

The CDR3 is 14 residues long. Deletions cut 4 bases from V and 1 base from J, with 10 bases between. CDR1 is ENHRY, CDR2 SYGVKD, per germline. This clone was picked up a small number of times. The antigen is unknown. Target depth was 1 in 200,000 to 1 in 1 million T cells, about 10x per clonotype. Measured with immunoSEQ multiplex PCR; TCRdb has only the in-frame clones, and not every one. The sample has 49,000 or so clones; around 53% are singletons. This sample comprised PBMCs, obtained after 12 months of ibrutinib treatment. This TCR derives from a human donor with chronic lymphocytic leukemia. The V call is TRBV10-3, the J call TRBJ2-5; D remains ambiguous. CDR3 nucleotides: TGTGCCATCAGTGGACCACCGAGCCAAGAGACCCAGTACTTC. Translating gives CAISGPPSQETQYF.